The next 25 T cell receptor beta chains were all read from a single sample in a study of early T cells in non-severe SARS-CoV-2 infection. TCRdb passed the 5' RACE reads through MiXCR, listing each CDR3 protein once. The sample records 25,000 to 30,000 distinct CDR3 sequences, around 4% being singletons. The sequencing sample was made of whole blood. All receptors derive from an adult who was a healthcare worker with PCR-confirmed SARS-CoV-2 infection or an uninfected control (not recorded which).

At least ten counts were recorded for this clonotype. V and J are TRBV19 and TRBJ2-3; D is unresolved. The V gene lost 5 bases and the J gene lost 2 bases, with 5 bases spanning the gap. Germline CDR1 is LNHDA and CDR2 is SQIVND (reference sequence). CDR3 length equals 12 residues. In DNA form, the CDR3 reads TGTGCCAGTAGTCAAGTCACAGATACGCAGTATTTT. This translates into CASSQVTDTQYF.

The gene calls are TRBV7-9 and TRBJ1-6; no clear D. The V gene's germline CDR1 is SEHNR and CDR2 FQNEAQ (reference sequence). Trimming removed 6 bases at V and 8 bases at J, with 11 bases between. The CDR3 consists of 13 residues. CDR3 in DNA: TGTGCCAGCAGTGTATTGCCCCATTCACCCCTCCACTTT. This sequence encodes CASSVLPHSPLHF.

This clonotype was recorded a few times. This chain joins TRBV12-3 or TRBV12-4 and TRBJ2-2, with unresolved D. The germline V and J ends were trimmed by 1 base and 2 bases, with 5 bases remaining between them. The CDR3 is made up of 14 amino acids. In DNA form, the CDR3 reads TGTGCCAGCAGTTTAGTCCGAAACACCGGGGAGCTGTTTTTT. Its protein product is CASSLVRNTGELFF.

This clonotype came up many times. The chain joins TRBV6-5 to TRBJ1-2; 7 bases are a match to TRBD1. Germline V gives CDR1 MNHEY, CDR2 SVGAGI. With 5 bases clipped from V and 7 bases from J, the junction kept 7 bases outside the gene matches. The CDR3 runs 13 residues. CDR3 residues: CASSQGDRSGYTF. CDR3 coding DNA: TGTGCCAGCAGTCAAGGGGACAGATCTGGCTACACCTTC.

This clonotype was recorded many times. The chain couples TRBV11-2 to TRBJ2-1; 9 nucleotides agree with TRBD1. V gave up 3 bases and J gave up 2 bases; unmatched junction bases: 17. This CDR3 is 20 amino acids long. CDR1 and CDR2 from the germline V gene are SGHAT and FQNNGV. The DNA for the CDR3 is TGTGCCAGCAGCTTGGGTACGGGACAGGGCCCTAAAATTACCTACAATGAGCAGTTCTTC. Its translation: CASSLGTGQGPKITYNEQFF.

This clonotype has a count of ten or more. The V gene is TRBV5-1, the J gene TRBJ2-5; TRBD2 aligns across 15 bases. With V trimmed by 0 bases and J by 0 bases, 9 bases remained unmatched. CDR3 length: 20 amino acids. Germline CDR1 SGHRS, CDR2 YFSETQ. CDR3 amino acids: CASSLAGTSGRTLYQETQYF. CDR3 nucleotide sequence: TGCGCCAGCAGCTTGGCAGGGACTAGCGGGAGGACTCTGTACCAAGAGACCCAGTACTTC. The complete variable domain, with remaining parts taken from reference TRBV5-1 and TRBJ2-5, reads KAGVTQTPRYLIKTRGQQVTLSCSPISGHRSVSWYQQTPGQGLQFLFEYFSETQRNKGNFPGRFSGRQFSNSRSEMNVSTLELGDSALYLCASSLAGTSGRTLYQETQYFGPGTRLLVL.

This clonotype was recorded many times. The CDR3 region has the DNA TGTGCCAGCAGTTACGGTCGGGTGGTAAACACTGAAGCTTTCTTT. This codes for CASSYGRVVNTEAFF. The J gene is TRBJ1-1, the V gene TRBV6-2 or TRBV6-3; D uncertain. Germline lookup yields CDR1 MNHEY and CDR2 SVGEGT. Trimming shortened V by 2 bases and J by 2 bases, and 12 bases separated the two germline ends. The CDR3 is 15 residues long.

The chain carries TRBV12-3 or TRBV12-4 and TRBJ2-7, with a tentative D call TRBD2 (5 bases). This CDR3 is 14 amino acids long. Deletions cut 7 bases from V and 0 bases from J, with 13 bases between. As DNA, the CDR3 is TGTGCCAGCACTCGGGGAGCCCCCTCCTACGAGCAGTACTTC. Protein product: CASTRGAPSYEQYF.

The table lists this clonotype with many counts. The rearrangement joins TRBV24-1 to TRBJ1-5; 9 bases are shared with TRBD1. The CDR3 consists of 15 residues. Looked up from germline, CDR1 is KGHDR and CDR2 is SFDVKD. V shed 3 bases and J 4 bases; nucleotides not matched to a gene: 3. The CDR3 is CATSDTGQGNQPQHF. The CDR3 region has the DNA TGTGCCACCAGTGATACCGGACAGGGGAATCAGCCCCAGCATTTT.

This clonotype was picked up many times. J is TRBJ2-2 and V is TRBV2; TRBD1 is a possible D gene (5 bases). This CDR3 spans 14 amino acids. CDR1 SNHLY and CDR2 FYNNEI come from the germline V gene. The V gene lost 10 bases and the J gene lost 2 bases, with 14 bases spanning the gap. The CDR3 nucleotides are TGTGCCAACTCATTGACAGTAAACACCGGGGAGCTGTTTTTT. It encodes CANSLTVNTGELFF.

This clonotype was counted many times. The gene calls are TRBV6-1 and TRBJ2-1; 12 bases fit TRBD2. This CDR3 spans 16 amino acids. Germline-derived CDR1 and CDR2 are MNHNS and SASEGT. J gave up 6 bases and V 3 bases, and 6 bases lay outside the gene matches. The DNA of the CDR3 is TGTGCCAGCAGTGAGTCGACTAGCGGGAGTGGCAATGAGCAGTTCTTC. Protein product: CASSESTSGSGNEQFF.

This clonotype was seen a handful of times. The V gene is TRBV20-1, the J gene TRBJ2-5; no clear D gene. With 6 bases removed from V and 0 bases from J, the gap between germline ends came to 8 bases. Germline loops: CDR1 DFQATT, CDR2 SNEGSKA (reference sequence). The CDR3 extends over 12 amino acids. CDR3 DNA sequence: TGCAGTGCCAAGGGCCACCAAGAGACCCAGTACTTC. This codes for CSAKGHQETQYF.

This clonotype has ten or more counts. The rearrangement joins TRBV4-3 to TRBJ2-7; 7 bases line up with TRBD1. CDR1 is LGHNA, CDR2 YSLEER, per germline. Unmatched junction bases numbered 3, after V lost 2 bases and J lost 5 bases. The CDR3 runs 13 residues. CDR3: CASSQSRGNEQYF. CDR3 nucleotides: TGCGCCAGCAGCCAATCCAGGGGGAACGAGCAGTACTTC.

This clonotype appeared many times. CDR3 amino acids: CASSYRRGEETQYF. The CDR3 coding sequence is TGTGCCAGCTCCTATCGTCGGGGAGAAGAGACCCAGTACTTC. The chain links TRBV18 to TRBJ2-5; the D gene is possibly TRBD2 (5 bases). This CDR3 has 14 amino acids. Trimming removed 6 bases at V and 3 bases at J, with 14 bases between. Looked up from germline, CDR1 is KGHSH and CDR2 is LQKENI.

At least ten counts were recorded for this clonotype. This sequence joins TRBV12-3 or TRBV12-4 and TRBJ1-2, with D uncertain. V lost 6 bases to trimming and J lost 7 bases, with 15 bases between them. This CDR3 region has 13 residues. The CDR3: CASSLATDGGYTF. The CDR3, as DNA: TGTGCCAGCAGCCTTGCCACGGACGGTGGCTACACCTTC.

This clonotype showed up many times. The rearrangement links TRBV12-3 or TRBV12-4 to TRBJ2-3, with D uncertain. The CDR3 has 12 amino acids. The ends were cut back, 5 bases at V and 9 bases at J, with 12 bases in the middle. CDR3 nucleotide sequence: TGTGCCAGCAGTCCAGCATTAGAGACGCAGTATTTT. Its protein product is CASSPALETQYF.

There are many counts of this clonotype. The CDR3 loop reads CSAPLGTGVPRAQPQHF. The DNA of the CDR3 is TGCAGTGCTCCCCTTGGGACAGGGGTCCCGAGGGCTCAGCCCCAGCATTTT. The chain combines TRBV20-1 with TRBJ1-5; TRBD1 matches 10 bases. Germline lookup yields CDR1 DFQATT and CDR2 SNEGSKA (reference sequence). CDR3 length: 17 residues. V gave up 5 bases and J gave up 6 bases; unmatched junction bases: 16.

This clonotype was counted at least ten times. The gene calls are TRBV7-8 and TRBJ1-5, with a possible D match to TRBD1 (6 bases). In germline, CDR1 is SGHVS, CDR2 FQNEAQ. With 4 bases removed from V and 3 bases from J, the gap between germline ends came to 16 bases. This CDR3 is built from 16 residues. The CDR3 DNA sequence: TGTGCCAGCAGCTCGCTCCCTACAGGGTACAATCAGCCCCAGCATTTT. Amino acids: CASSSLPTGYNQPQHF.

This clonotype has ten or more counts. This chain connects TRBV29-1 to TRBJ2-7; D is perhaps TRBD2 (5 bases). This CDR3 comprises 16 residues. V lost 5 bases, J lost 1 base, and 21 bases lay in between. The V gene's germline CDR1 is SQVTM and CDR2 ANQGSEA. Here the CDR3 reads CSVNGIEGSISYEQYF. CDR3 DNA sequence: TGCAGCGTTAACGGGATTGAGGGCAGTATTTCCTACGAGCAGTACTTC.

This clonotype was counted ten times or more. This rearrangement joins TRBV4-2 to TRBJ2-2; D perhaps matches TRBD2 (6 bases). V was pared by 1 base and J by 0 bases, with 9 bases between. The CDR3 totals 16 residues. Germline loops: CDR1 LGHNA, CDR2 YNFKEQ. The CDR3, as DNA: TGTGCCAGCAGCCAAGGGACTAACGCGAACACCGGGGAGCTGTTTTTT. Its protein is CASSQGTNANTGELFF.

On this clonotype: A read error is possible here, since a much larger clone lies one base away. In DNA, the CDR3 is TGCGCCAGCAACCAAGATCCCGGGACAGGGCAAGAGACCCAGTACTTC. Its protein product is CASNQDPGTGQETQYF. The rearrangement uses TRBV4-3 and TRBJ2-5; 9 nucleotides line up with TRBD1. The length of the CDR3 is 16 residues. Germline V lookup: CDR1 LGHNA, CDR2 YSLEER.

Ten or more counts support this clonotype. The gene calls are TRBV28 and TRBJ1-5, with D unresolved. V was trimmed by 6 bases and J by 5 bases, leaving 14 bases between them. The CDR3 runs 14 residues. Looked up from germline, CDR1 is MDHEN and CDR2 is SYDVKM. The chain's CDR3 is CASSPAVGYQPQHF. CDR3 in DNA: TGTGCCAGCAGCCCGGCAGTCGGGTATCAGCCCCAGCATTTT.

This clonotype has a count of ten or more. The chain recombines TRBV5-8 with TRBJ2-6; TRBD2 agrees at 7 bases. V shed 7 bases, J shed 2 bases, and the junction held 0 bases outside the gene matches. This CDR3 contains 13 residues. CDR1 is SGHTS and CDR2 is YDEGEE in the germline V gene. CDR3 coding DNA: TGTGCCAGCGGGGGGGCTGGGGCCAACGTCCTGACTTTC. Protein product: CASGGAGANVLTF.

J is TRBJ1-6 and V is TRBV20-1; D possibly corresponds to TRBD1 (6 bases). V gave up 6 bases and J gave up 7 bases, with 19 bases separating them. This CDR3 region has 15 residues. Germline V lookup: CDR1 DFQATT, CDR2 SNEGSKA (reference sequence). Here the CDR3 reads CSADRDTKGNSPLHF. The CDR3 DNA is TGCAGTGCAGACCGGGACACCAAAGGGAATTCACCCCTCCACTTT.

This clonotype was counted many times. The chain couples TRBV20-1 to TRBJ2-7, with a weak D call TRBD1 (7 bases). The germline V gene encodes CDR1 DFQATT and CDR2 SNEGSKA (reference sequence). The ends were cut back, 0 bases at V and 4 bases at J, with 16 bases in the middle. The CDR3 has 15 amino acids. CDR3 loop: CSARETGTWRYEQYF. CDR3 nucleotide sequence: TGCAGTGCTAGAGAGACAGGGACTTGGCGGTACGAGCAGTACTTC.